The source of this T cell receptor (beta chain) is a study of blood T cell repertoires in COVID-19. Study-wide context: Acute-phase and convalescent COVID-19 samples originated in the United States, Italy and Spain. The cDNA or gDNA used as material had been derived from T cells, B-cell-depleted T cells, or PBMCs.

Germline V gene lookup returns CDR1 SGDLS and CDR2 YYNGEE. The CDR3 totals 15 residues. V was pared by 0 bases and J by 2 bases, with 10 bases between. As handled by the study authors: Amplification of reference gene primers provided the estimated nucleated cell counts. Sequencing was performed with immunoSEQ multiplex PCR; in TCRdb, only in-frame clones are kept and a portion is missing. That table furnishes V, J and clone size, whereas the DNA furnished D and trimming. The profile covers about 95,000 clones, with around 80% appearing a single time and 20% to 25% taken by the ten largest. The rearrangement uses TRBV9 and TRBJ2-3; TRBD1 might be the D (5 bases). What was sequenced was peripheral blood. The source of this sequence is a human donor in a cohort sampled during active COVID-19. The CDR3, as DNA: TGTGCCAGCAGCGTAGGGGCAGGGAACACAGATACGCAGTATTTT. It is translated as CASSVGAGNTDTQYF. The whole variable domain, filled in from reference TRBV9 and TRBJ2-3, reads DSGVTQTPKHLITATGQRVTLRCSPRSGDLSVYWYQQSLDQGLQFLIQYYNGEERAKGNILERFSAQQFPDLHSELNLSSLELGDSALYFCASSVGAGNTDTQYFGPGTRLTVL.